These 28 T cell receptor beta chains originate from one sample sequenced in a study of identical twins. TCRdb analysed the 5' RACE reads with MiXCR anew, one entry per CDR3 protein. The sample consists of 1.5 million or so distinct CDR3 sequences, under 35% of them appearing once. The sequenced material came from cord blood. These receptors came from a newborn girl in good health.

The J gene is TRBJ2-1, the V gene TRBV10-1, with 10 positions matching TRBD2. V was clipped by 8 bases and J by 5 bases; unmatched bases: 9. Germline CDR1 and CDR2: WNHNN and SYGVQD (reference sequence). This CDR3 region has 15 residues. DNA of the CDR3: TGCGCCAGCGGAGAAATAGCGGGGGGAAACAATGAGCAGTTCTTC. Translation: CASGEIAGGNNEQFF.

This clonotype occurred a few times. The J gene is TRBJ2-2, the V gene TRBV20-1; no clear D. The V end lost 0 bases, the J end lost 0 bases, and 11 bases lay between the germline ends. Germline CDR1 and CDR2: DFQATT and SNEGSKA (reference sequence). The CDR3 has 16 residues. The CDR3 bases are TGCAGTGCTAGAGATCTTAGGTCCGCGAACACCGGGGAGCTGTTTTTT. Translated, it gives CSARDLRSANTGELFF.

Ten or more counts support this clonotype. Its ends do not fully match the called genes, so a read error is possible. The gene calls are TRBV27 and TRBJ1-5; a weak D match, TRBD1 (5 bases). This CDR3 spans 13 amino acids. Germline CDR1 and CDR2: MNHEY and SMNVEV (reference sequence). CDR3 protein: CASSLRGDQPQHF. Here the CDR3 DNA reads TGCGCCAGCAGCTTGCGGGGGGATCAGCCCCAGCATTTT.

This clonotype was picked up many times. The rearrangement links TRBV3-1 to TRBJ2-4; no clear D. This CDR3 contains 19 residues. Germline-derived CDR1 and CDR2 are LGHDT and YNNKEL (reference sequence). The germline V and J ends were trimmed by 0 bases and 0 bases, with 18 bases remaining between them. This CDR3 reads CASSQEGLSARRAKNIQYF. The CDR3 bases are TGTGCCAGCAGCCAAGAGGGGTTATCCGCGAGGCGAGCCAAAAACATTCAGTACTTC.

The J gene is TRBJ2-1, the V gene TRBV7-9; 12 bases line up with TRBD2. The ends lost 5 bases at V and 5 bases at J; junction bases unmatched: 4. Germline lookup yields CDR1 SEHNR and CDR2 FQNEAQ (reference sequence). This CDR3 contains 15 residues. CDR3 protein: CASSMTSGSNNEQFF. The CDR3 DNA reads TGTGCCAGCAGCATGACTAGCGGGAGCAACAATGAGCAGTTCTTC.

The gene calls are TRBV7-2 and TRBJ2-5; TRBD2 aligns across 7 bases. The last part of the DNA fits TRBJ2-7 better; the J call may be wrong. The length of the CDR3 is 14 residues. The V gene's germline CDR1 is SGHTA and CDR2 FQGNSA. In DNA form, the CDR3 reads TGTGCCAGCAGACCAGCTAGCGGATTCTACGAGCAGTACTTC. Protein: CASRPASGFYEQYF.

This clonotype was detected ten times or more. The genes are TRBV4-1 and TRBJ1-2; tentative D call: TRBD1 (5 bases). Trimming removed 1 base from V and 4 bases from J, with 13 bases in between. The CDR3 sequence is 15 residues long. Germline assignment: CDR1 MGHRA and CDR2 YSYEKL. The CDR3 loop reads CASSQGQSFVYGYTF. The CDR3 bases are TGCGCCAGCAGCCAAGGACAGTCCTTCGTCTATGGCTACACCTTC.

The rearrangement joins TRBV6-4 to TRBJ2-7, with D perhaps TRBD1 (6 bases). Germline CDR1 reads MRHNA; CDR2 reads SNTAGT. This CDR3 is 17 amino acids long. The ends were cut back, 2 bases at V and 2 bases at J, with 19 bases in the middle. CDR3: CASSDHNTAGTTYEQYF. CDR3 sequence (DNA): TGTGCCAGCAGTGACCATAACACGGCAGGGACAACCTACGAGCAGTACTTC.

This chain uses TRBV10-3 with TRBJ2-5, with no clear D. CDR1 is ENHRY, CDR2 SYGVKD, per germline. The CDR3 contains 14 residues. V lost 5 bases and J 11 bases, leaving 21 bases between the germline ends. Here the CDR3 reads CAISMDAGISEQYF. The CDR3 bases are TGTGCCATCAGTATGGACGCCGGAATCAGTGAGCAGTACTTC.

This clonotype was seen repeatedly, ten times or more. The rearrangement joins TRBV29-1 to TRBJ2-3; 8 nucleotides align to TRBD2. V gave up 4 bases and J gave up 1 base; unmatched junction bases: 1. Germline V gene sequence: CDR1 SQVTM, CDR2 ANQGSEA. The CDR3 is 13 amino acids. The CDR3 is CSVGAGGTDTQYF. DNA of the CDR3: TGCAGCGTTGGAGCGGGAGGCACAGATACGCAGTATTTT.

Here the CDR3 reads CDSSLGIGSQETQYF. The CDR3 coding sequence is TGTGATAGCAGCTTAGGAATCGGCAGTCAAGAGACCCAGTACTTC. The rearrangement uses TRBV7-7 and TRBJ2-5; D remains unclear. CDR1 and CDR2 from the germline V gene are SSHAT and FNYEAQ (reference sequence). The CDR3 covers 15 residues.

This clonotype appeared a few times. The chain couples TRBV12-3 or TRBV12-4 to TRBJ2-5; TRBD1 agrees at 10 bases. The CDR3 has 17 amino acids. V shed 6 bases and J 2 bases; nucleotides not matched to a gene: 12. The CDR3 DNA sequence: TGTGCCAGCAGACAGGGACAGGGGATGACATCTCAAGAGACCCAGTACTTC. Translating gives CASRQGQGMTSQETQYF.

The chain is built from TRBV5-1 and TRBJ1-1; D not certain. The germline gives CDR1 SGHRS, CDR2 YFSETQ. The length of the CDR3 is 15 residues. V was shortened by 0 bases and J by 5 bases, with 14 bases between the two germline ends. The CDR3 DNA follows: TGCGCCAGCAGCTTGGTAGGCTCCGGCGGGACTGAAGCTTTCTTT. The encoded protein is CASSLVGSGGTEAFF. Drawing the rest from reference TRBV5-1 and TRBJ1-1, the complete variable domain is KAGVTQTPRYLIKTRGQQVTLSCSPISGHRSVSWYQQTPGQGLQFLFEYFSETQRNKGNFPGRFSGRQFSNSRSEMNVSTLELGDSALYLCASSLVGSGGTEAFFGQGTRLTVV.

The V call is TRBV6-1, the J call TRBJ1-1; D unclear. Trimming pared 3 bases from V and 6 bases from J, leaving 8 bases between. CDR3 size: 12 residues. Germline CDR1 and CDR2: MNHNS and SASEGT. CDR3: CASSEGRPEAFF. The CDR3, as DNA: TGTGCCAGCAGTGAGGGGAGGCCTGAAGCTTTCTTT.

This clonotype was recorded a few times. The chain has TRBV28 and TRBJ2-1; D might be TRBD2 (6 bases). With 5 bases removed from V and 9 bases from J, the gap between germline ends came to 11 bases. The CDR3 covers 12 residues. The germline CDR1 and CDR2 sequences are MDHEN and SYDVKM. The chain's CDR3 is CASSNRAGEQFF. Here the CDR3 DNA reads TGTGCCAGCAGTAACCGAGCGGGTGAGCAGTTCTTC. The full variable domain, rest sourced from reference TRBV28 and TRBJ2-1, is DVKVTQSSRYLVKRTGEKVFLECVQDMDHENMFWYRQDPGLGLRLIYFSYDVKMKEKGDIPEGYSVSREKKERFSLILESASTNQTSMYLCASSNRAGEQFFGPGTRLTVL.

This clonotype has only a few counts. J is TRBJ2-7 and V is TRBV20-1; D possibly corresponds to TRBD2 (5 bases). Between the trimmed V and J ends, which lost 4 bases and 4 bases, there was a span of 8 bases. Germline V lookup: CDR1 DFQATT, CDR2 SNEGSKA (reference sequence). The CDR3 runs to 11 residues. The CDR3 DNA follows: TGCAGTGCTACTCAGCGGTACGAGCAGTACTTC. Its translation is CSATQRYEQYF.

The chain carries TRBV30 and TRBJ1-5; 10 nucleotides align to TRBD1. The V gene end was trimmed by 2 bases and the J gene end by 4 bases; junction bases not matched to a gene: 5. This CDR3 comprises 15 residues. Germline V lookup: CDR1 GTSNPN, CDR2 SVGIG (reference sequence). CDR3 coding DNA: TGTGCCTGGAGTACGTCGGGACAGGGGAATCAGCCCCAGCATTTT. Its translation is CAWSTSGQGNQPQHF.

Worth noting for this clonotype: This may be a read error, as it is one base from a much larger clone. The J gene is TRBJ2-1, the V gene TRBV29-1, with 8 nucleotides matching TRBD1. Germline CDR1 and CDR2: SQVTM and ANQGSEA. This CDR3 is 13 amino acids long. Losses at the gene ends were 6 bases for V and 10 bases for J; bases not matched to a gene: 11. The CDR3 spells CSVRAGTGYEQFF. In DNA form, the CDR3 reads TGCAGCGTGCGAGCCGGGACAGGATACGAGCAGTTCTTC.

The CDR3 reads CASSEFVQGFGDEQYF. The CDR3 DNA reads TGTGCCAGCAGTGAATTTGTACAGGGATTTGGTGACGAGCAGTACTTC. The chain recombines TRBV2 with TRBJ2-7; D might be TRBD1 (6 bases). The CDR3 runs 16 residues. Germline-derived CDR1 and CDR2 are SNHLY and FYNNEI. V was clipped by 2 bases and J by 5 bases, with 19 bases between them.

The chain uses TRBV20-1 and TRBJ2-3, with 11 nucleotides matching TRBD2. The CDR3 covers 17 residues. Germline assignment: CDR1 DFQATT and CDR2 SNEGSKA (reference sequence). V shed 1 base, J shed 3 bases, and the junction held 9 bases outside the gene matches. The CDR3 DNA reads TGCAGTGCTAGAGGCGAAAGGACTAGCGGGCGTACAGATACGCAGTATTTT. Amino acids: CSARGERTSGRTDTQYF.

V gene TRBV12-3 or TRBV12-4 combines with J gene TRBJ2-7, with D perhaps TRBD2 (6 bases). Trimming left V 6 bases short and J 7 bases short, with 28 bases between. This CDR3 spans 17 amino acids. The CDR3 region is CASSRKTRMGSYNEQYF. Here the CDR3 DNA reads TGTGCCAGCAGCCGAAAGACTAGAATGGGTTCCTACAATGAGCAGTACTTC.

The DNA of the CDR3 is TGCAGTGCTAGAGATAGGCTAGCGGGATTGACAGATACGCAGTATTTT. This encodes CSARDRLAGLTDTQYF. The chain is built from TRBV20-1 and TRBJ2-3; TRBD2 aligns across 9 bases. The length of the CDR3 is 16 residues. Germline CDR1 and CDR2: DFQATT and SNEGSKA (reference sequence). The V segment lost 0 bases and the J segment 3 bases; nucleotides outside the gene matches: 7.

This clonotype was seen a few times. The rearrangement joins TRBV29-1 to TRBJ2-7; no firm D call. Trimming stripped 5 bases from V and 3 bases from J, with 14 bases between. This CDR3 has 13 amino acids. Per the germline V gene, CDR1 is SQVTM and CDR2 is ANQGSEA. The CDR3 spells CSVLKEWSYEQYF. The CDR3 region has the DNA TGCAGCGTTTTAAAGGAATGGAGCTACGAGCAGTACTTC.

The gene calls are TRBV5-6 and TRBJ2-1; D not certain. Per the germline V gene, CDR1 is SGHDT and CDR2 is YYEEEE. The CDR3 covers 15 residues. The V and J ends lost 3 bases and 7 bases respectively, with 17 bases between them. The CDR3 spells CASSWERASWNEQFF. CDR3 in DNA: TGTGCCAGCAGCTGGGAAAGGGCCTCATGGAATGAGCAGTTCTTC.

The gene calls are TRBV6-2 or TRBV6-3 and TRBJ2-1; D gene ambiguous. This CDR3 comprises 15 residues. Germline loops: CDR1 MNHEY, CDR2 SVGEGT. V lost 3 bases and J 13 bases, leaving 22 bases between the germline ends. In nucleotides, the CDR3 is TGTGCCAGCAGTTATATCGGTGCGGTGCAAGAGACCCAGTTCTTC. This codes for CASSYIGAVQETQFF.

The chain recombines TRBV6-6 with TRBJ1-4; TRBD1 is a possible D gene (6 bases). Looked up from germline, CDR1 is MNHNY and CDR2 is SVGAGI (reference sequence). V gave up 5 bases and J gave up 8 bases, with 18 bases separating them. The CDR3 has 15 residues. Here the CDR3 DNA reads TGTGCCAGCAGTCGGACAGTCCTTCTAAAGGAAAAACTGTTTTTT. This codes for CASSRTVLLKEKLFF.

V usage is TRBV6-1 and J usage is TRBJ2-1, with D unresolved. This CDR3 is 13 amino acids long. Per the germline V gene, CDR1 is MNHNS and CDR2 is SASEGT. V gave up 3 bases and J gave up 3 bases, with 6 bases separating them. The CDR3 bases are TGTGCCAGCAGTGACGGTTACTACAATGAGCAGTTCTTC. It specifies CASSDGYYNEQFF.

This chain links TRBV24-1 with TRBJ2-5, with 8 bases matching TRBD2. With 5 bases clipped from V and 5 bases from J, the junction kept 9 bases outside the gene matches. This CDR3 comprises 15 residues. CDR1 is KGHDR and CDR2 is SFDVKD in the germline V gene. The CDR3 bases are TGTGCCACCAGTGGTCCGGGACTAGGAGAGGAGACCCAGTACTTC. It translates to CATSGPGLGEETQYF.